The clone carrying this TCR beta chain was picked up a small number of times. With duration under 3 months, ophthalmopathy was active: Clinical Activity Score at least 3, NOSPECS at least 4. The PBMCs had their origin in approximately 10 ml of fresh peripheral blood. This specimen comes from a study of T cells in Graves' hyperthyroidism and ophthalmopathy. Trimming stripped 5 bases from V and 7 bases from J, with 12 bases between. CDR3 size: 14 residues. Germline V gene sequence: CDR1 MDHEN, CDR2 SYDVKM. The CDR3 regions of TCR beta were amplified from RNA transcripts. During a first-round RT-PCR of the TCR CDR3, the HTBI primer set was used. TCRdb reprocessed the multiplex PCR reads with MiXCR, giving one entry per CDR3 protein. The sample gives about 640,000 distinct CDR3 sequences, 20% of which show up once; under 35% is in the top ten.

This chain joins TRBV28 and TRBJ1-6; D not certain. The sequenced sample was blood. The clonotype originates from a man between 25 and 39 years old with Graves' ophthalmopathy. The CDR3 reads CASSLHGVNSPLHF. The CDR3 DNA follows: TGTGCCAGCAGTCTACATGGGGTCAATTCACCCCTCCACTTT.